These 3 T cell receptor beta chains came from one sample sequenced in a study of T-cell memory formation after mild COVID-19. TCRdb reprocessed the 5' RACE reads via MiXCR and lists one record per CDR3 protein. This repertoire shows around 510,000 distinct CDR3 sequences, roughly a fifth found once; its top ten account for around 7.7%. The material sequenced was PBMCs or a T cell subset sorted from them (not recorded which). These receptors were collected from an adult woman who had mild COVID-19 (a few samples of this study predate the infection). Cell type and time point are not known.

This clonotype was counted only a few times. The rearrangement joins TRBV20-1 to TRBJ2-1; D remains ambiguous. Trimming pared 8 bases from V and 0 bases from J, leaving 14 bases between. This CDR3 has 14 residues. From germline, CDR1 is DFQATT and CDR2 SNEGSKA (reference sequence). This CDR3 reads CSSRARYSYNEQFF. The CDR3, as DNA: TGCAGTTCCCGGGCCCGTTACTCCTACAATGAGCAGTTCTTC.

This clonotype came up a few times. The chain employs TRBV7-2 and TRBJ2-3, with TRBD2 identical over 9 bases. This CDR3 region has 16 residues. Germline lookup yields CDR1 SGHTA and CDR2 FQGNSA. V gave up 5 bases and J gave up 4 bases; unmatched junction bases: 10. CDR3 in amino acids: CASSRELSGRADTQYF. The CDR3 DNA reads as TGTGCCAGCAGCCGGGAGCTTAGCGGGAGAGCAGATACGCAGTATTTT.

The rearrangement links TRBV14 to TRBJ2-1, with a possible D match to TRBD2 (9 bases). The germline V and J ends were trimmed by 4 bases and 4 bases, with 26 bases remaining between them. Germline-derived CDR1 and CDR2 are SGHDN and FVKESK. This CDR3 region has 19 residues. The CDR3 protein is CASSPTGQVRLAVYNEQFF. In nucleotides, the CDR3 is TGTGCCAGCAGCCCAACGGGACAGGTGCGACTAGCGGTTTACAATGAGCAGTTCTTC. The full variable domain, in which reference TRBV14 and TRBJ2-1 provide the parts outside the CDR3, is EAGVTQFPSHSVIEKGQTVTLRCDPISGHDNLYWYRRVMGKEIKFLLHFVKESKQDESGMPNNRFLAERTGGTYSTLKVQPAELEDSGVYFCASSPTGQVRLAVYNEQFFGPGTRLTVL.